These T cell receptor beta chains were read from a single sample in a study of T cell responses to AZD1222 COVID-19 vaccine. Sequencing was performed with immunoSEQ multiplex PCR; in TCRdb, only in-frame clones are kept and a portion is missing. Of about 120,000 clones in the sample, 80% to 90% are singletons; the top ten hold approximately 8.5%. The specimen comprised peripheral blood, sampled on day 0 of AZD1222 vaccination. Receptors originate from an adult in good health. Both conserved end residues are part of each CDR3. A D gene is named only where the DNA matches it firmly. Only some rows state a clone size, as once, few, many or a class for expanded clones.

j_gene	abundance	v_gene	d_gene	CDR3nt	CDR3aa
TRBJ2-7	.	TRBV4-3	.	TGCGCCAGCAGCCAAGATTGGGGCAGCTACGAGCAGTACTTC	CASSQDWGSYEQYF
TRBJ2-7	.	TRBV5-4	.	TGTGCCAGCAGCCCTACGACTAGTACTTCCTACGAGCAGTACTTC	CASSPTTSTSYEQYF
TRBJ2-1	.	TRBV5-1	.	TGCGCCAGCAGCTTGATCGGAGACTCCTACAATGAGCAGTTCTTC	CASSLIGDSYNEQFF
TRBJ1-2	few	TRBV18	TRBD1	TGTGCCAGCTCACCGACAGGGATCACCGATGGCTACACCTTC	CASSPTGITDGYTF
TRBJ1-2	.	TRBV12-3/TRBV12-4	.	TGTGCCAGCAGTACATACAGGGAGGGCTACACCTTC	CASSTYREGYTF
TRBJ1-3	.	TRBV4-2	TRBD1	TGTGCCAGCAGCCTTACCCACCTCCAGGGGGCGACGTTTGGAAACACCATATATTTT	CASSLTHLQGATFGNTIYF
TRBJ2-2	once	TRBV18	TRBD1	TGTGCCAGCTCACCAAGTTCGGACAGGCGAACCGGGGAGCTGTTTTTT	CASSPSSDRRTGELFF
TRBJ2-1	once	TRBV15	TRBD2	TGTGCCACCAGCACAGGGACTAGCGGGGCTTTACCCTACAATGAGCAGTTCTTC	CATSTGTSGALPYNEQFF
TRBJ2-2	.	TRBV6-5	.	TGTGCCAGCAGTTTCGGACTGGGCCACACCGGGGAGCTGTTTTTT	CASSFGLGHTGELFF
TRBJ2-6	.	TRBV2	.	TGTGCCAGCAGTGAAGGGAGGGACTCTGGGGCCAACGTCCTGACTTTC	CASSEGRDSGANVLTF
TRBJ1-6	.	TRBV7-2	.	TGTGCCAGCAGCAGCGAACGCCCTCCTAATTCACCCCTCCACTTT	CASSSERPPNSPLHF
TRBJ1-1	.	TRBV6-1	.	TGTGCCAGCAGTATCTCGAGGGTCAACACTGAAGCTTTCTTT	CASSISRVNTEAFF
TRBJ2-3	.	TRBV7-2	.	TGTGCCAGCAGGTTACCGGGACCAGATACGCAGTATTTT	CASRLPGPDTQYF
TRBJ1-6	.	TRBV7-3	.	TGTGCCAGCAGCTTAACCTTAGACCCTGCGGTCCTCCACTTT	CASSLTLDPAVLHF
TRBJ1-2	.	TRBV28	.	TGTGCCAGCAGTCCGCCGACTCTATTTACAGGGTATGGCTACACCTTC	CASSPPTLFTGYGYTF
TRBJ1-2	.	TRBV30	.	TGTGCCTGGGGGACTGAAAGGTACTATGGCTACACCTTC	CAWGTERYYGYTF
TRBJ2-5	.	TRBV4-3	TRBD2	TGCGCCAGCAGCCAATGGGGGGGGGAAAGAGAGACCCAGTACTTC	CASSQWGGERETQYF
TRBJ1-6	.	TRBV27	.	TGTGCCAGCAAAAAACAGGGAAATTCGATCCCCCTCCACTTT	CASKKQGNSIPLHF
TRBJ2-1	.	TRBV19	TRBD2	TGTGCCAGTAGTATAATACTAGCGGTTGAGCAGTTCTTC	CASSIILAVEQFF
TRBJ2-3	.	TRBV11-3	TRBD2	TGTGCCAGCAGAGGGACTAGCGGGGTCGGGGATACGCAGTATTTT	CASRGTSGVGDTQYF
TRBJ1-5	.	TRBV7-2	.	TGTGCCAGCAGCTCACTCTCGGCTCAGCCCCAGCATTTT	CASSSLSAQPQHF
TRBJ1-5	.	TRBV11-3	.	TGTGCCAGCAGCTTAGAAGTCTTACTCAATCAGCCCCAGCATTTT	CASSLEVLLNQPQHF
TRBJ1-1	.	TRBV7-9	TRBD1	TGTGCCAGCAGCTTAGGACAGGGGTACACTGAAGCTTTCTTT	CASSLGQGYTEAFF
TRBJ2-7	few	TRBV5-1	TRBD2	TGCGCCAGCAGCCGTTCTAGCGGGAGGTCCTACGAGCAGTACTTC	CASSRSSGRSYEQYF
TRBJ1-2	.	TRBV7-2	.	TGTGCCAGCAGCTTATCTAGGGGAGGGAACTATGGCTACACCTTC	CASSLSRGGNYGYTF
TRBJ2-2	.	TRBV9	TRBD2	TGTGCCAGCAGCCCCTTGGGGGGGGAGAGAGCCGGGGAGCTGTTTTTT	CASSPLGGERAGELFF
TRBJ2-7	.	TRBV2	.	TGTGCCAGCAGCATCCGGGACTGGTCCTACGAGCAGTACTTC	CASSIRDWSYEQYF
TRBJ1-1	.	TRBV6-5	.	TGTGCCAGCAGCCAGACAGACACTGAAGCTTTCTTT	CASSQTDTEAFF